The 15 T cell receptor beta chains below all came from one sample that was sequenced in a study of Ad26.COV2.S vaccination and SARS-CoV-2 variants. As to treatment: around 19 received Ad26.COV2.S at low or high dose, single or two shots; roughly 5 received placebo; per-sample allocation not given. Sampling was performed 63 days after the first vaccine or placebo injection. Method: immunoSEQ multiplex PCR; TCRdb's copy keeps in-frame clones and lacks some. The sample contains 300,000 to 350,000 clones, 70% to 90% of which appear only once. Sequencing was performed on peripheral blood, taken in a trial of Ad26.COV2.S vaccine versus placebo. Source of these receptors: a person between 18 and 60 years old who received the Ad26.COV2.S COVID-19 vaccine or a placebo.

The chain uses TRBV5-1 and TRBJ1-1, with D perhaps TRBD1 (6 bases). Trimming removed 2 bases at V and 4 bases at J, with 15 bases between. Germline CDR1 reads SGHRS; CDR2 reads YFSETQ. The CDR3 extends over 15 amino acids. The CDR3 DNA follows: TGCGCCAGCAGCTTCCCCCGGGAAGGGGGCACTGAAGCTTTCTTT. This codes for CASSFPREGGTEAFF.

The CDR3 spells CASRRDSYEQYF. The CDR3 DNA is TGTGCCAGCAGGAGGGACAGCTACGAGCAGTACTTC. The genes are TRBV2 and TRBJ2-7; TRBD1 matches at 7 bases. With V trimmed by 6 bases and J by 3 bases, 2 bases remained unmatched. Looked up from germline, CDR1 is SNHLY and CDR2 is FYNNEI. The CDR3 is made up of 12 amino acids. The whole variable domain, filled in from reference TRBV2 and TRBJ2-7, reads EPEVTQTPSHQVTQMGQEVILRCVPISNHLYFYWYRQILGQKVEFLVSFYNNEISEKSEIFDDQFSVERPDGSNFTLKIRSTKLEDSAMYFCASRRDSYEQYFGPGTRLTVT.

This chain connects TRBV3-1 (or the pseudogene TRBV3-2) to TRBJ1-5; D gene uncertain. The CDR3 runs to 13 residues. Trimming took off 0 bases at V and 6 bases at J, with 6 bases between the two ends. CDR1 and CDR2 from the germline V gene are LGHDT and YNNKEL (reference sequence). The CDR3 loop is CASSQDSGQPQHF. The CDR3 DNA reads TGTGCCAGCAGCCAAGATTCGGGTCAGCCCCAGCATTTT.

The V gene is TRBV7-2, the J gene TRBJ2-3; no clear D. The CDR3 length is 11 residues. CDR1 and CDR2 from the germline V gene are SGHTA and FQGNSA. Trimming removed 3 bases from V and 7 bases from J, with 5 bases in between. CDR3 DNA: TGTGCCAGCAGCTTTTCGAATACGCAGTATTTT. Residues: CASSFSNTQYF.

The CDR3 DNA is TGCGCCAGCAGCCGACAGGGAATAGCAGATACGCAGTATTTT. Amino acid sequence: CASSRQGIADTQYF. The chain has TRBV5-1 and TRBJ2-3, with 7 bases matching TRBD1. CDR3 length: 14 amino acids. The germline V gene has CDR1 SGHRS and CDR2 YFSETQ. The V and J ends lost 4 bases and 4 bases, in that order; junction bases with no gene match: 6.

The chain couples TRBV11-2 to TRBJ2-5; tentative D call: TRBD1 (5 bases). Germline-derived CDR1 and CDR2 are SGHAT and FQNNGV. The ends were cut back, 1 base at V and 4 bases at J, with 13 bases in the middle. This CDR3 region has 15 residues. The CDR3: CASSLVGAATETQYF. The DNA for the CDR3 is TGTGCCAGCAGCTTAGTAGGGGCGGCCACAGAGACCCAGTACTTC.

The gene calls are TRBV7-9 and TRBJ2-3; 10 nucleotides line up with TRBD2. Trimming took 5 bases from V and 6 from J; bases not matched to a gene: 8. CDR1 is SEHNR, CDR2 FQNEAQ, per germline (reference sequence). The CDR3 length is 15 residues. CDR3 coding DNA: TGTGCCAGCAGCCCGATCGGACTAGCGGCGGATACGCAGTATTTT. It codes for CASSPIGLAADTQYF.

The V and J genes are TRBV6-1 and TRBJ1-4, with 7 bases matching TRBD1. V lost 3 bases to trimming and J lost 8 bases; unmatched junction nucleotides: 9. The length of the CDR3 is 15 residues. CDR1 and CDR2 from the germline V gene are MNHNS and SASEGT. Written as DNA, the CDR3 is TGTGCCAGCAGTGATTCAGGGGGGGTTCGAGAAAAACTGTTTTTT. Protein sequence: CASSDSGGVREKLFF.

The chain is built from TRBV7-8 and TRBJ2-7; 8 nucleotides agree with TRBD1. The CDR3 sequence is 14 residues long. The V segment lost 4 bases and the J segment 5 bases; nucleotides outside the gene matches: 7. Germline CDR1 and CDR2: SGHVS and FQNEAQ. CDR3 coding DNA: TGTGCCAGCAGCTCCCGGGACAGGCTCAACGAGCAGTACTTC. It specifies CASSSRDRLNEQYF.

J is TRBJ2-3 and V is TRBV24-1; TRBD2 aligns across 7 bases. V gave up 10 bases and J gave up 2 bases; unmatched junction bases: 5. The CDR3 has 13 amino acids. CDR1 and CDR2 from the germline V gene are KGHDR and SFDVKD. CDR3: CATGRADTDTQYF. In nucleotides, the CDR3 is TGTGCCACGGGGAGGGCCGACACAGATACGCAGTATTTT.

This clone appeared a few times. J is TRBJ1-1 and V is TRBV4-2; TRBD1 matches at 10 bases. Germline V gene sequence: CDR1 LGHNA, CDR2 YNFKEQ. V gave up 4 bases and J gave up 2 bases; unmatched junction bases: 10. The CDR3 extends over 17 amino acids. This chain's CDR3 is CASSPASRQGANTEAFF. The DNA for the CDR3 is TGTGCCAGCAGCCCGGCCAGCCGACAGGGGGCAAACACTGAAGCTTTCTTT.

The rearrangement links TRBV5-4 to TRBJ2-1; 8 nucleotides match TRBD2. With V trimmed by 0 bases and J by 9 bases, 14 bases remained unmatched. Germline V lookup: CDR1 SGHNT, CDR2 YYREEE (reference sequence). CDR3 length: 17 residues. CDR3 loop: CASSLEVLAGGLGEQFF. CDR3 DNA sequence: TGTGCCAGCAGCTTGGAGGTTCTAGCGGGCGGCCTGGGTGAGCAGTTCTTC.

The chain recombines TRBV5-1 with TRBJ1-1; a weak D match, TRBD1 (6 bases). The CDR3 runs to 14 residues. V dropped 0 bases and J dropped 5 bases, with 11 bases sitting between them. CDR1 is SGHRS and CDR2 is YFSETQ in the germline V gene. The CDR3 DNA reads as TGCGCCAGCAGCTTGGAATACAGGGCAACTGAAGCTTTCTTT. It translates to CASSLEYRATEAFF.

The chain recombines TRBV2 with TRBJ1-2; 12 nucleotides agree with TRBD1. This CDR3 is built from 16 residues. V lost 4 bases and J lost 5; bases outside the gene matches: 8. CDR1 and CDR2 from the germline V gene are SNHLY and FYNNEI. The CDR3 protein is CASSGPGQGAKYGYTF. The CDR3 DNA reads TGTGCCAGCAGTGGTCCGGGACAGGGGGCGAAGTATGGCTACACCTTC. The variable domain in full, with the rest retrieved from reference TRBV2 and TRBJ1-2, is EPEVTQTPSHQVTQMGQEVILRCVPISNHLYFYWYRQILGQKVEFLVSFYNNEISEKSEIFDDQFSVERPDGSNFTLKIRSTKLEDSAMYFCASSGPGQGAKYGYTFGSGTRLTVV.

This chain links TRBV7-2 with TRBJ1-2, with TRBD1 as a possible D gene (5 bases). V lost 2 bases, J lost 0 bases, and 10 bases lay in between. The CDR3 contains 15 residues. Per the germline V gene, CDR1 is SGHTA and CDR2 is FQGNSA. The CDR3 is CASSLYRGPNYGYTF. The CDR3 bases are TGTGCCAGCAGCTTATACCGGGGCCCTAACTATGGCTACACCTTC.